This T cell receptor (beta chain) was captured by sequencing in a study of cytomegalovirus exposure and HLA in healthy donors listed by TCRdb under 2017. At the level of the whole study: An earlier analysis of a few hundred of the donors reported 276 Gb of sequence data and about 120 million unique TCR beta sequences obtained from approximately 180 million T cells. An early release that covered around 590 HLA-typed donors contained 300 to 350 gigabases of sequencing data and tens of millions of unique TCR sequences. Of the roughly 410 genotyped donors, approximately 80% were placed in the genetic ancestry cluster associated with self-reported Caucasian donors. The study aimed to test whether cataloging public T cell receptors could reveal signatures of past pathogen exposure. The study profiled the T cell repertoires of fewer than 850 subjects by immunosequencing and related them to cytomegalovirus serostatus. Along with the approximately 620-subject first cohort, a separate validation cohort of over 90 different subjects was used. High-throughput TCR immunosequencing, statistical association of individual TCRs with disease status, and machine learning were combined to predict cytomegalovirus infection status. A later analysis re-examined previously published TCR beta repertoires from just over 650 donors and added high-resolution HLA genotyping to investigate patterns of TCR occurrence. The later analysis used no new phenotypic data to find candidate immune exposures, relying instead on TCR beta sequences and their occurrence across donors. An earlier analysis of 500 to 650 of the donors applied high-throughput TCR beta sequencing to assess whether each TCR beta V gene segment acted as functional or pseudogenic. Donor age, sex, ethnicity and CMV serostatus were collected together with the repertoire data. In a later genetic analysis, genome-wide SNP genotypes for about 55% of the roughly 670 donors were used, and that subset was treated as a discovery cohort. All discovery cohort repertoires had been generated using a single sequencing platform. HLA typing covered class I and class II loci at four-digit resolution. Typing coverage varied by locus: about 620-630 donors for A, B, C, DRB1 and DQB1; 500 to 550 for DQA1; more than 600 for DPA1; approximately 470 for DPB1. Four or five DR-DQ haplotypes were handled as single units for association and clustering, since linkage in the cohort was strong. On average, approximately 250,000 unique TCR beta nucleotide sequences were sequenced per donor among 398 genotyped donors of the cohort, with roughly 18% of those sequences being non-productive.

Library prep was done by the immunoSEQ multiplex PCR assay. For the multiplex PCR, a mixture combining 60 forward primers for TCR Vbeta segments and 13 reverse primers for TCR Jbeta segments was used. A multiplex PCR assay on genomic DNA amplified the CDR3 region of rearranged TCR beta genes. The amplified TCR beta libraries were sequenced on the Illumina HiSeq System as 87-base-pair reads. The authors' analysis ran thus. A later analysis tallied some 79 million unique TCR beta chains across the 600 to 700 repertoires, and approximately 12 million of those chains were shared by two or more donors. To remove PCR and sequencing errors, raw reads were error-corrected and collapsed into unique sequences using a nearest-neighbor algorithm that merged closely related sequences. CDR3 sequences were aligned to IMGT reference sequences to assign V, D and J gene segments. Each retained sequence needed at least a six-nucleotide match to both a V gene segment and a J gene segment. A rearrangement counted as productive if the CDR3 had no stop codons and remained in frame with V and J, and every other rearrangement counted as non-productive. Following IMGT convention, CDR3 was defined as the stretch from the second conserved V-encoded cysteine to the conserved J-encoded phenylalanine. The earlier analysis of 500 to 650 of the donors excluded any sequence lacking an unambiguous match to a single V gene segment. An earlier analysis of a few hundred of the donors called V segments functional above 56.7% productive rearrangements and segregating when the between-donor standard deviation exceeded 5%. To diagnose cytomegalovirus status from the catalog of TCR beta chain sequences, a statistical classification framework was built. A later analysis assigned V and J genes by comparing TCR nucleotide sequences with IMGT/GENE-DB human TR gene sequences. The TCRdist pipeline was used in a later analysis to assign CDR3 sequences and most-parsimonious VDJ recombination scenarios. In a later analysis, every TCR beta chain was defined by the combination of its CDR3 amino acid sequence and its V-gene family, and reads without a unique V-gene family were dropped. To address suspected cross-contamination and a sequencing artifact, a later analysis removed approximately 600 highly shared, low-generation-probability nucleotide sequences. In a later analysis, a clonal expansion index for each public chain was calculated from normalized within-repertoire ranks of inferred template counts. In a later analysis, generation probabilities were computed with a VDJ recombination model fitted to out-of-frame rearrangements, and the resulting probabilities were checked against IGoR. In a later analysis, TCR-TCR, TCR-HLA and TCR-CMV co-occurrence was scored with hypergeometric tests, and a repertoire-size bias correction was applied to TCR pairs. A later analysis estimated false discovery rates by permuting HLA or CMV assignments 20 times. In a later analysis, co-occurring TCRs were grouped with DBSCAN, and TCRdist sequence similarity was added when clustering was performed within HLA-allele-positive subsets. Repertoires with fewer than 30,000 or more than 120,000 public chains, plus five repertoires with anomalous nucleotide sharing, were excluded from co-occurrence clustering. TCRdb took over this immuneACCESS table, retaining in-frame rearrangements with V and J assigned. Such tables are incomplete; in checked studies, under half of the missing clones stem from an unresolved V gene, and the remainder is unexplained. That table is the source of V, J and clone size, and D and trimming were worked out from the DNA. The sample records around 90,000 clones, around three quarters of which are singletons. The ten most abundant clones make up around 3% of the sample.

On the study overall, not on this receptor specifically: Because some donors lacked HLA typing at each locus, the association tests relied only on the typed subset. A total of about 150 TCR beta chains were listed by the study as associated with cytomegalovirus. The classifier was reported to diagnose cytomegalovirus status with high specificity and sensitivity in both the original and validation cohorts. A later genetic analysis reported fewer N-insertions in productive TCRs among donors in an Asian-associated ancestry cluster than the roughly 620-donor mean. A later genetic analysis associated a missense DCLRE1C variant with V-gene and J-gene trimming of TCR beta chains, and an independent cohort replicated the association. Broadly in line with IMGT annotations, most TCR beta V segments showed up in productive rearrangements about 87% or about 30% of the time in an earlier analysis of several hundred of the donors. At a false discovery rate of 0.05, a later analysis linked approximately 18,000 TCR beta sequences to specific HLA alleles. According to the authors, the approach could potentially be generalized to other disease states and immunological phenotypes. Several of the top co-occurrence clusters appeared to be linked to parvovirus B19, influenza, CMV and Epstein-Barr virus, according to a later analysis. Because the 87-base-pair reads could not distinguish some IMGT-functional V segments, including TRBV6-2 and TRBV6-3, those segments were excluded. Correlated functional status among segregating V segments might be attributable to linkage disequilibrium, but an unknown experimental factor could not be ruled out. Compared with equally common non-associated chains, HLA-associated TCR beta chains in a later analysis were more clonally expanded and had lower generation probabilities. For the cohort, immune exposure information was limited to CMV serostatus. This cohort had only TCR beta chains sequenced, and the lack of alpha or paired-chain data limited which features could be detected. Because counts were too low, around 17 rarely observed V segments, including chromosome 9 orphons, were left out of the earlier analysis of 587 of the donors. The sequencing pipeline was judged likely to have produced a cluster of highly shared sequence variants as a technical artifact. In a later analysis, most CMV-associated TCR beta chains were found to appear HLA-restricted, with HLA associations seemingly driven largely by CMV exposure. Three of the identified cytomegalovirus-associated TCR beta chains were confirmed in vitro to be specific for cytomegalovirus antigens. A further reported finding was that TCR beta sequences accurately predicted the HLA-A and HLA-B alleles for most subjects in the first cohort. Strong co-occurrence of HLA alleles, especially DR and DQ, made assigning TCR associations to individual alleles difficult. Roughly uniform sequencing depth across donors was assumed in presence/absence analyses, although this assumption may not hold. According to a later analysis, TCR association rates differed among HLA loci, with DRB1 alleles showing the most associated TCRs and HLA-C alleles showing the fewest. Most TCR sequences were seen in very few donors, while some public TCRs were found in many individuals.

Relative to germline, V is missing 6 bases and J is missing 0 bases, with 5 bases of the junction outside any gene match. The CDR3 contains 15 residues, cysteine and phenylalanine counted. CDR3 DNA is the only sequence kept; it has 45 bases, read in frame from the first base. CDR1 and CDR2, per the germline V gene, are MNHEY and SVGAGI. The cohort consisted of approximately 690 healthy bone marrow donors. Cohort members were all nominally healthy when sampled, although unrecorded immune exposures were likely present. The donor was CMV seropositive and was included in the group of 289 seropositive cohort members. Each donor provided a peripheral blood sample, and peripheral blood mononuclear cells were used for TCR beta sequencing. The Qiagen DNeasy Blood Extraction Kit was used to extract genomic DNA from the blood cell samples. Of note for this clone: Its antigen target is currently unknown. Base-call qualities are not available, and no considerably larger clone is one nucleotide away.

The sequence is built from TRBV6-5 and TRBJ1-3, with 7 central nucleotides matching TRBD1. Sequencing was performed on PBMCs. This clonotype originated in a male donor in good health and CMV-seropositive. In nucleotide form, the sequence is TGTGCCAGCAGGATAGGGACAGACTCTGGAAACACCATATATTTT. This yields the protein CASRIGTDSGNTIYF.